This TCR beta chain was observed in a study of neurological immune-mediated disorders. A single record per CDR3 protein comes from TCRdb applying MiXCR to the 5' RACE reads. The top ten hold roughly 8.7% of the sample, which has 25,000 to 35,000 distinct CDR3 sequences, about 1.4% seen once. This clonotype was detected many times. The source material was PBMCs. The sequence was collected from a woman aged 25-40 years with multiple sclerosis.

In DNA, the CDR3 is TGCAGTGCTTTCTCAGGGTATGGCTACACCTTC. Translated: CSAFSGYGYTF. The chain combines TRBV20-1 with TRBJ1-2; TRBD1 might be the D (5 bases). The CDR3 is 11 residues long. Trimming took off 5 bases at V and 5 bases at J, with 9 bases between the two ends. Germline V gene data show CDR1 as DFQATT and CDR2 as SNEGSKA (reference sequence).